The 23 T cell receptor beta chains listed next were all sequenced from one sample in a study of cytomegalovirus exposure and HLA in healthy donors. PCR used 60 Vbeta primers and 13 Jbeta primers. Here immunoSEQ multiplex PCR was the method, and the copy in TCRdb shows in-frame clones only, minus some. The repertoire holds approximately 100,000 clones, 73% seen once, with under 10% in the top ten. The specimen was PBMCs. All receptors derive from a man in his forties or fifties in good health and CMV-seronegative.

The rearrangement joins TRBV5-4 to TRBJ2-1, with 11 bases fitting TRBD2. The germline V gene encodes CDR1 SGHNT and CDR2 YYREEE (reference sequence). J gave up 5 bases and V 6 bases, and 7 bases lay outside the gene matches. The CDR3 length is 15 residues. The CDR3 sequence: CASTLAGVGHNEQFF. The CDR3 DNA follows: TGTGCCAGCACACTAGCGGGGGTAGGGCACAATGAGCAGTTCTTC.

V and J are TRBV15 and TRBJ2-5; 9 nucleotides agree with TRBD1. Germline V gives CDR1 LNHNV, CDR2 YYDKDF (reference sequence). V trimming: 3 bases; J trimming: 5 bases; junction bases outside the gene matches: 16. CDR3 length: 18 residues. Written as DNA, the CDR3 is TGTGCCACCAGCAGGATATTTCCGGGACAGGGAAACCGGGAGACCCAGTACTTC. Its protein is CATSRIFPGQGNRETQYF.

This clone was seen only a few times. This sequence joins TRBV18 and TRBJ2-5, with TRBD1 matching 9 bases. Germline V gene data show CDR1 as KGHSH and CDR2 as LQKENI. CDR3 length: 15 amino acids. V trimming: 6 bases; J trimming: 1 base; junction bases outside the gene matches: 6. DNA for the CDR3: TGTGCCAGCTCCGGGGACAGGGAGAGCCAAGAGACCCAGTACTTC. Translating it yields CASSGDRESQETQYF. Complete variable domain (other parts from reference TRBV18 and TRBJ2-5): NAGVMQNPRHLVRRRGQEARLRCSPMKGHSHVYWYRQLPEEGLKFMVYLQKENIIDESGMPKERFSAEFPKEGPSILRIQQVVRGDSAAYFCASSGDRESQETQYFGPGTRLLVL.

The V gene is TRBV28, the J gene TRBJ1-6, with D unclear. V gave up 7 bases and J gave up 0 bases, with 10 bases separating them. This CDR3 spans 15 amino acids. Germline V gene data show CDR1 as MDHEN and CDR2 as SYDVKM. The CDR3 region is CASNVPSSYNSPLHF. The CDR3 DNA reads TGTGCCAGCAACGTACCCAGCTCCTATAATTCACCCCTCCACTTT.

The V and J genes are TRBV4-2 and TRBJ1-5; no clear D. V was clipped by 3 bases and J by 2 bases, with 17 bases between them. This CDR3 has 17 residues. Germline V gene sequence: CDR1 LGHNA, CDR2 YNFKEQ. The CDR3 sequence is CASSQTRRGDGNQPQHF. CDR3 sequence (DNA): TGTGCCAGCAGCCAGACAAGGCGGGGTGATGGCAATCAGCCCCAGCATTTT.

The V gene is TRBV7-8, the J gene TRBJ2-7, with 8 bases lining up with TRBD1. Trimming at V came to 4 bases and at J to 3 bases, leaving 8 bases not matched to a gene. The CDR3 consists of 15 residues. CDR1 and CDR2 from the germline V gene are SGHVS and FQNEAQ. Here the CDR3 reads CASSYARTGNYEQYF. In DNA form, the CDR3 reads TGTGCCAGCAGCTACGCAAGGACAGGGAACTACGAGCAGTACTTC.

This clone was seen only once. The chain recombines TRBV4-1 with TRBJ2-7; weak D call: TRBD2 (5 bases). V was pared by 0 bases and J by 2 bases, with 14 bases between. This CDR3 contains 16 residues. Germline V gives CDR1 MGHRA, CDR2 YSYEKL. This CDR3 reads CASSQDGGSGTYEQYF. As DNA, the CDR3 is TGCGCCAGCAGCCAAGATGGAGGATCTGGGACCTACGAGCAGTACTTC.

CDR3 loop: CASTHFGLYEQYF. CDR3 sequence (DNA): TGTGCCAGCACGCATTTCGGTCTCTACGAGCAGTACTTC. The V and J genes are TRBV9 and TRBJ2-7, with D unclear. The CDR3 is 13 residues long. From germline, CDR1 is SGDLS and CDR2 YYNGEE. V lost 6 bases to trimming and J lost 3 bases, with 13 bases between them.

The chain carries TRBV19 and TRBJ1-1; D possibly corresponds to TRBD1 (6 bases). The CDR3 sequence is 14 residues long. The germline V gene has CDR1 LNHDA and CDR2 SQIVND (reference sequence). V lost 4 bases to trimming and J lost 1 base, with 10 bases between them. The CDR3 DNA is TGTGCCAGTAGTAGGGGCAGGGGGAACACTGAAGCTTTCTTT. Encoded protein: CASSRGRGNTEAFF.

The genes are TRBV6-6 and TRBJ2-7, with a weak D call TRBD1 (6 bases). Per the germline V gene, CDR1 is MNHNY and CDR2 is SVGAGI (reference sequence). V lost 6 bases and J 2 bases, leaving 17 bases between the germline ends. This CDR3 contains 15 residues. The CDR3 region has the DNA TGTGCCAGCAGCCCCGACAGGACACGAACCTACGAGCAGTACTTC. Protein: CASSPDRTRTYEQYF.

The rearrangement links TRBV2 to TRBJ2-5; TRBD2 matches 8 bases. The germline gives CDR1 SNHLY, CDR2 FYNNEI. The CDR3 covers 18 residues. The V segment lost 0 bases and the J segment 1 base; nucleotides outside the gene matches: 10. The CDR3 here is CASSEAATGGPLQETQYF. CDR3 coding DNA: TGTGCCAGCAGTGAAGCCGCCACGGGGGGGCCCCTCCAAGAGACCCAGTACTTC. Looking up the rest from reference TRBV2 and TRBJ2-5 gives the full variable domain: EPEVTQTPSHQVTQMGQEVILRCVPISNHLYFYWYRQILGQKVEFLVSFYNNEISEKSEIFDDQFSVERPDGSNFTLKIRSTKLEDSAMYFCASSEAATGGPLQETQYFGPGTRLLVL.

V and J are TRBV7-9 and TRBJ2-3, with 8 bases lining up with TRBD2. The CDR3 has 19 amino acids. The ends lost 1 base at V and 0 bases at J; junction bases unmatched: 12. Germline V CDR1 and CDR2: SEHNR, FQNEAQ (reference sequence). In DNA, the CDR3 is TGTGCCAGCAGCTTAGTTCGGGGGGGGGACACCTTGAGCACAGATACGCAGTATTTT. Its translation: CASSLVRGGDTLSTDTQYF.

The chain employs TRBV7-6 and TRBJ2-7, with 7 bases identical to TRBD2. CDR3 length: 15 residues. Germline CDR1 SGHVS, CDR2 FNYEAQ. The V gene end was trimmed by 5 bases and the J gene end by 4 bases; junction bases not matched to a gene: 11. For the CDR3, the DNA is TGTGCCAGCAGCGCAGGACTAGGGAGGGATTACGAGCAGTACTTC. Translated: CASSAGLGRDYEQYF.

The rearrangement uses TRBV9 and TRBJ1-6; unclear D gene. The ends were cut back, 0 bases at V and 10 bases at J, with 11 bases in the middle. CDR1 and CDR2 (germline): SGDLS, YYNGEE. CDR3 size: 14 residues. The CDR3 DNA reads as TGTGCCAGCAGCGTAGGGGGAGCTCCGTCACCCCTCCACTTT. Its protein is CASSVGGAPSPLHF.

The J gene is TRBJ1-2, the V gene TRBV27; a possible D gene is TRBD1 (5 bases). Germline V lookup: CDR1 MNHEY, CDR2 SMNVEV (reference sequence). The CDR3 has 14 amino acids. With 5 bases removed from V and 8 bases from J, the gap between germline ends came to 18 bases. Here the CDR3 reads CASSPDRQRRGYTF. CDR3 DNA sequence: TGTGCCAGCAGTCCCGATCGACAGAGGCGCGGCTACACCTTC.

The chain has TRBV4-3 and TRBJ2-5, with TRBD2 matching over 9 bases. Trimming cost V 4 bases and J 2 bases; bases outside gene matches: 5. Looked up from germline, CDR1 is LGHNA and CDR2 is YSLEER. This CDR3 spans 15 amino acids. CDR3 loop: CASSRITSGQETQYF. In nucleotides, the CDR3 is TGCGCCAGCAGCCGTATAACTAGCGGGCAAGAGACCCAGTACTTC.

The J gene is TRBJ1-2, the V gene TRBV4-3; 10 nucleotides align to TRBD1. The V and J ends lost 3 bases and 5 bases, in that order; junction bases with no gene match: 3. There are 14 residues in the CDR3. The germline V gene encodes CDR1 LGHNA and CDR2 YSLEER. The CDR3 region is CASSQTGGRYGYTF. CDR3 DNA: TGCGCCAGCAGCCAGACAGGGGGCAGGTATGGCTACACCTTC.

The chain employs TRBV6-6 and TRBJ1-3; D is unclear. The CDR3 is 14 residues long. Germline CDR1 and CDR2: MNHNY and SVGAGI (reference sequence). V was pared by 2 bases and J by 1 base, with 6 bases between. CDR3 loop: CASSYGQSGNTIYF. CDR3 DNA sequence: TGTGCCAGCAGTTACGGGCAGTCTGGAAACACCATATATTTT.

The genes are TRBV4-2 and TRBJ2-7; TRBD1 matches at 10 bases. Germline CDR1 and CDR2: LGHNA and YNFKEQ. The CDR3 consists of 14 residues. V shed 6 bases, J shed 4 bases, and the junction held 6 bases outside the gene matches. In DNA form, the CDR3 reads TGTGCCAGCAGTTCCGGGACAGGGGTGTACGAGCAGTACTTC. Translation gives CASSSGTGVYEQYF.

This chain connects TRBV7-9 to TRBJ2-2; D is perhaps TRBD1 (5 bases). The CDR3 sequence is 15 residues long. Germline CDR1 is SEHNR and CDR2 is FQNEAQ (reference sequence). V lost 4 bases and J 5 bases, leaving 14 bases between the germline ends. Here the CDR3 DNA reads TGTGCCAGCAGCTCCCGTATAGGGGTGACCGGGGAGCTGTTTTTT. Residues: CASSSRIGVTGELFF.

The chain links TRBV9 to TRBJ2-1; possibly TRBD1 for D (5 bases). The CDR3 consists of 14 residues. Per the germline V gene, CDR1 is SGDLS and CDR2 is YYNGEE. V was pared by 2 bases and J by 5 bases, with 11 bases between. This CDR3 reads CASSVSGINNEQFF. For the CDR3, the DNA is TGTGCCAGCAGCGTCTCAGGGATTAACAATGAGCAGTTCTTC.

Worth noting for this clone: Germline is not matched at one junction end, which may reflect a read error. This chain connects TRBV7-7 to TRBJ1-4; 8 nucleotides line up with TRBD1. Germline CDR1 SSHAT, CDR2 FNYEAQ (reference sequence). The CDR3 sequence is 14 residues long. Here the CDR3 DNA reads TGTGCTAGCAGCCCGGACGGGACAGGTGGGAAACTGTTTTTT. Protein sequence: CASSPDGTGGKLFF.

The chain combines TRBV9 with TRBJ1-5; D gene unclear. V was clipped by 6 bases and J by 0 bases, with 10 bases between them. CDR1 and CDR2 (germline): SGDLS, YYNGEE. CDR3 length: 14 residues. CDR3 residues: CASNSGGSNQPQHF. CDR3 nucleotides: TGTGCCAGCAACTCGGGAGGTAGCAATCAGCCCCAGCATTTT.